This TCR beta chain was sequenced for a study of blood T cell repertoires in COVID-19. Study context: Acute and convalescent COVID-19 samples came from the United States, Italy and Spain. T cells, B-cell-depleted T cells, or PBMCs provided the cDNA or gDNA that served as material.

Measured with immunoSEQ multiplex PCR; TCRdb has only the in-frame clones, and not every one. The profile shows roughly 100,000 clones, 86% of them singletons. Trimming at V came to 5 bases and at J to 4 bases, leaving 24 bases not matched to a gene. Germline V gene data show CDR1 as MDHEN and CDR2 as SYDVKM. This CDR3 is 21 amino acids long. The J gene is TRBJ2-1, the V gene TRBV28; 9 bases are a match to TRBD2. What was sequenced was peripheral blood. The clonotype originates from a woman aged 80 or older with acute or convalescent COVID-19. This CDR3 is CASSVFEGTPPERGEYNEQFF. CDR3 bases: TGTGCCAGCAGTGTTTTTGAAGGGACTCCCCCTGAGCGGGGGGAATACAATGAGCAGTTCTTC.